These T cell receptor beta chains were read from a single sample in a study of cytomegalovirus exposure and HLA in healthy donors. The method was immunoSEQ multiplex PCR; TCRdb's version includes in-frame clones alone and lacks a portion of them. Among approximately 170,000 clones listed, roughly 70% were seen once. Sequences were obtained from PBMCs. These receptors all come from a woman aged 18-30 years in good health and CMV-seropositive. The CDR3 runs from the conserved cysteine through the conserved F or W. The order of the fields is CDR3 DNA, CDR3 protein, V gene, clone size, D gene, J gene. A D gene is named only where the DNA matches it firmly. The size of a clone is reported for some rows only, either as once, few or many, or as a class for expanded clones.

cdr3_nt: TGTGCCAGCAGCTTAGAAGGACTAGCGAACGAGCAGTACTTC
cdr3_aa: CASSLEGLANEQYF
v_call: TRBV7-9
clone_size: NA
d_call: TRBD2
j_call: TRBJ2-7

cdr3_nt: TGTGCCAGCAGTTTTGGACTAGCGGGGGGTGAGCAGTTCTTC
cdr3_aa: CASSFGLAGGEQFF
v_call: TRBV27
clone_size: NA
d_call: TRBD2
j_call: TRBJ2-1

cdr3_nt: NA
cdr3_aa: CASSSSYSNQPQHF
v_call: TRBV28
clone_size: NA
d_call: NA
j_call: TRBJ1-5

cdr3_nt: TGTGCCAGTAGTCTCCGGACTAACACAGATACGCAGTATTTT
cdr3_aa: CASSLRTNTDTQYF
v_call: TRBV19
clone_size: NA
d_call: NA
j_call: TRBJ2-3

cdr3_nt: TGCAGCGTTGACAGGGGGAACACTGAAGCTTTCTTT
cdr3_aa: CSVDRGNTEAFF
v_call: TRBV29-1
clone_size: few
d_call: NA
j_call: TRBJ1-1

cdr3_nt: TGTGCCAGCGACCACGGGGGCAATCAGCCCCAGCATTTT
cdr3_aa: CASDHGGNQPQHF
v_call: TRBV5-6
clone_size: NA
d_call: NA
j_call: TRBJ1-5

cdr3_nt: TGTGCCAGCAGTTTACAACGGACAGGGTATCAGCCCCAGCATTTT
cdr3_aa: CASSLQRTGYQPQHF
v_call: TRBV28
clone_size: NA
d_call: TRBD1
j_call: TRBJ1-5

cdr3_nt: TGTGCCAGCAGCCGAAAAGGAACTAGCGGGGGTCGCGAGACCCAGTACTTC
cdr3_aa: CASSRKGTSGGRETQYF
v_call: TRBV7-9
clone_size: NA
d_call: TRBD2
j_call: TRBJ2-5

cdr3_nt: TGTGCTAGTGGTTTCCCGCGGGGGGTACGCTGGAGCACTGAAGCTTTCTTT
cdr3_aa: CASGFPRGVRWSTEAFF
v_call: TRBV12-5
clone_size: NA
d_call: NA
j_call: TRBJ1-1

cdr3_nt: TGTGCCAGCAGCTTGAAGTCGTACAGGGCAGGAGAGCAGTACTTC
cdr3_aa: CASSLKSYRAGEQYF
v_call: TRBV5-4
clone_size: NA
d_call: NA
j_call: TRBJ2-7

cdr3_nt: TGTGCCTGGAGTGTAGATACAGGGTCCTGGAGGATCGGCTACACCTTC
cdr3_aa: CAWSVDTGSWRIGYTF
v_call: TRBV30
clone_size: NA
d_call: NA
j_call: TRBJ1-2